The present T cell receptor beta chain was sequenced within a study of cytomegalovirus exposure and HLA in healthy donors. The PCR used 60 Vbeta and 13 Jbeta primers. Sequencing used immunoSEQ multiplex PCR; TCRdb keeps in-frame clones, though not all of them. Among a few hundred thousand clones listed, more than 55% were seen once. The CDR3 covers 15 residues. Trimming cost V 0 bases and J 1 base; bases outside gene matches: 1. Germline CDR1 is SEHNR and CDR2 is FQNEAQ (reference sequence). Study results and limitations: Roughly uniform depth of sequencing across donors was assumed in presence/absence analyses.

This clone was recorded only once. The antigen remains unidentified. At the DNA level, this CDR3 is encoded by other sequences in the same sample as well. The V and J genes are TRBV7-9 and TRBJ2-7; TRBD2 agrees at 9 bases. Source material: PBMCs. This receptor was obtained from a female donor in good health and CMV-seronegative. For the CDR3, the DNA is TGTGCCAGCAGCTTAGCGACTAGCGGATCCTACGAGCAGTACTTC. It specifies CASSLATSGSYEQYF. Variable domain in full (rest from reference TRBV7-9 and TRBJ2-7): DTGVSQNPRHKITKRGQNVTFRCDPISEHNRLYWYRQTLGQGPEFLTYFQNEAQLEKSRLLSDRFSAERPKGSFSTLEIQRTEQGDSAMYLCASSLATSGSYEQYFGPGTRLTVT.